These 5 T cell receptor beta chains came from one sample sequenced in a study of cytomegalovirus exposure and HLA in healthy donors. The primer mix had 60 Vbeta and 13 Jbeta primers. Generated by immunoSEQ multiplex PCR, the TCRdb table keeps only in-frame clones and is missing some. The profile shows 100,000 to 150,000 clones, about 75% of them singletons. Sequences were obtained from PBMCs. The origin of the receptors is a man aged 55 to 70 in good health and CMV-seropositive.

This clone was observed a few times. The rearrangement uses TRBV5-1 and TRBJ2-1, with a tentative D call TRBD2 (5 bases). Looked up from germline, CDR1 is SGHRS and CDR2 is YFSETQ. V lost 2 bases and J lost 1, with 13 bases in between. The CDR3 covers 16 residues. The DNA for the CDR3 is TGCGCCAGCAGCTTCACTAGGATACCGTCCTACAATGAGCAGTTCTTC. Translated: CASSFTRIPSYNEQFF.

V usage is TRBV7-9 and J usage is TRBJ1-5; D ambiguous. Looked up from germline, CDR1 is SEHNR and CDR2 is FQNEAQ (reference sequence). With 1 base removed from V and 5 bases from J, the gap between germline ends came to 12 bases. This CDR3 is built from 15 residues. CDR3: CASSLGWGEDQPQHF. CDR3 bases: TGTGCCAGCAGCTTAGGGTGGGGAGAAGATCAGCCCCAGCATTTT.

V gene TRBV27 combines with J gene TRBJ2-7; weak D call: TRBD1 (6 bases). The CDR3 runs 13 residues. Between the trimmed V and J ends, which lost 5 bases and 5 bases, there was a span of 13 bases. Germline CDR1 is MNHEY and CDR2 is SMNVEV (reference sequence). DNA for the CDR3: TGTGCCAGCAGTAGGCAGGGGCGGGACGAGCAGTACTTC. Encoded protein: CASSRQGRDEQYF.

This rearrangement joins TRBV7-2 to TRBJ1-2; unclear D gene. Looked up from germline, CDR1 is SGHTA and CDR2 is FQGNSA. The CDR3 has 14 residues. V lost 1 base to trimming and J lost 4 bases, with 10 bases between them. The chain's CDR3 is CASSLGSSGYGYTF. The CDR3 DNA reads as TGTGCCAGCAGCTTAGGATCATCCGGCTATGGCTACACCTTC.

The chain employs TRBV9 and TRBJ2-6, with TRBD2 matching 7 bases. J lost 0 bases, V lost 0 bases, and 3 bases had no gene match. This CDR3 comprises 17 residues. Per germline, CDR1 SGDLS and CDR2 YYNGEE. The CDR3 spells CASSVDGRSSGANVLTF. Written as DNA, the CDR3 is TGTGCCAGCAGCGTAGACGGGAGGAGCTCTGGGGCCAACGTCCTGACTTTC.